This T cell receptor (beta chain) was captured in a study of blood T cell repertoires in COVID-19. Study in general: The United States, Italy and Spain supplied acute and convalescent COVID-19 samples. T cells, B-cell-depleted T cells, or PBMCs supplied cDNA or gDNA.

There are 13 residues in the CDR3. CDR1 and CDR2 (germline): ENHRY, SYGVKD. J was trimmed by 5 bases and V by 6 bases; bases with no gene match: 6. In the original workflow: Researchers report that nucleated cell counts were estimated from reference gene primer amplification. TCRdb's table, derived via immunoSEQ multiplex PCR, lists solely in-frame clones and lacks some. V and J calls and clone size follow that table, whereas D and trimming were derived from the DNA. The sample has about 160,000 clones, roughly 85% seen once; the top ten hold over 5%. Seattle's enrolled individuals joined amid active infection and were then monitored longitudinally.

The TCR originated in a woman aged 50 to 65 with COVID-19, enrolled during active disease. The rearrangement links TRBV10-3 to TRBJ2-7; 8 bases fit TRBD1. Material for sequencing was peripheral blood. This CDR3 reads CAIRKTGADEQYF. Written as DNA, the CDR3 is TGTGCCATCAGAAAGACAGGGGCCGACGAGCAGTACTTC.